Listed here are 17 T cell receptor beta chains from one sample, sequenced in a study of response to subunit inactivated influenza vaccine. A single record per CDR3 protein comes from TCRdb applying MiXCR to the RT-PCR reads. The sample has roughly 700,000 distinct CDR3 sequences, over 11% seen once; the top ten hold around 6.5%. The input for sequencing was PBMCs from blood, taken approximately 15 days before vaccination. These receptors came from a man over 45 who received an inactivated influenza vaccine.

The V gene is TRBV5-1, the J gene TRBJ2-2; the D gene is possibly TRBD2 (5 bases). V shed 3 bases and J shed 0 bases, with 12 bases lying between them. Germline V lookup: CDR1 SGHRS, CDR2 YFSETQ. This CDR3 contains 16 residues. CDR3 in amino acids: CASSSQVGANTGELFF. The CDR3 region has the DNA TGCGCCAGCAGCTCCCAGGTCGGGGCGAACACCGGGGAGCTGTTTTTT.

This clonotype was counted between two and nine times. The chain uses TRBV27 and TRBJ2-1, with D possibly matching TRBD2 (5 bases). This CDR3 region has 16 residues. The V end was cut by 5 bases, the J end by 5 bases, with 19 bases between. CDR1 MNHEY and CDR2 SMNVEV come from the germline V gene (reference sequence). The CDR3 DNA follows: TGTGCCAGCAGTCCTCTGATCAGCGGCCTAAACAATGAGCAGTTCTTC. Amino acid sequence: CASSPLISGLNNEQFF.

The table lists this clonotype with a count of one. J is TRBJ2-1 and V is TRBV24-1, with D perhaps TRBD2 (6 bases). In germline, CDR1 is KGHDR, CDR2 SFDVKD. V gave up 8 bases and J gave up 7 bases, with 20 bases separating them. The CDR3 extends over 15 amino acids. The CDR3, as DNA: TGTGCCACCACGAAAGCGGGCCCCGGGGGTAATGAGCAGTTCTTC. It yields the protein CATTKAGPGGNEQFF.

This clonotype was picked up a small number of times. The V call is TRBV28, the J call TRBJ2-3; perhaps TRBD2 as D (6 bases). V gave up 5 bases and J gave up 0 bases, with 12 bases separating them. The CDR3 is 15 residues long. The germline CDR1 and CDR2 sequences are MDHEN and SYDVKM. In DNA, the CDR3 is TGTGCCAGCAGTCCTGTAGCGGTTAGCACAGATACGCAGTATTTT. It specifies CASSPVAVSTDTQYF. Drawing the rest from reference TRBV28 and TRBJ2-3, the complete variable domain is DVKVTQSSRYLVKRTGEKVFLECVQDMDHENMFWYRQDPGLGLRLIYFSYDVKMKEKGDIPEGYSVSREKKERFSLILESASTNQTSMYLCASSPVAVSTDTQYFGPGTRLTVL.

In its sample, this clonotype was seen a few times. The chain has TRBV7-6 and TRBJ2-3, with D perhaps TRBD2 (6 bases). CDR1 SGHVS and CDR2 FNYEAQ come from the germline V gene. This CDR3 has 16 residues. V lost 2 bases and J 0 bases, leaving 12 bases between the germline ends. CDR3 DNA sequence: TGTGCCAGCAGCTTAAGAGGCGCGGGGAGCACAGATACGCAGTATTTT. Protein product: CASSLRGAGSTDTQYF.

In its sample, this clonotype was seen a few times. V gene TRBV13 combines with J gene TRBJ1-4; weak D call: TRBD1 (5 bases). Germline values: CDR1 PRHDT, CDR2 FYEKMQ (reference sequence). CDR3 length: 15 residues. V was clipped by 2 bases and J by 0 bases, with 7 bases between them. The CDR3 reads CASSLRQTTNEKLFF. The CDR3 DNA is TGTGCCAGCAGCTTAAGACAGACAACTAATGAAAAACTGTTTTTT.

The chain uses TRBV6-5 and TRBJ2-2, with D possibly matching TRBD1 (5 bases). V dropped 2 bases and J dropped 0 bases, with 16 bases sitting between them. CDR1 and CDR2 (germline): MNHEY, SVGAGI. The CDR3 extends over 18 amino acids. The CDR3 here is CASSYAGQWGPNTGELFF. The CDR3 nucleotides are TGTGCCAGCAGTTACGCCGGGCAATGGGGCCCGAACACCGGGGAGCTGTTTTTT.

In its sample, this clonotype was seen a few times. The genes are TRBV6-1 and TRBJ2-3, with TRBD1 identical over 11 bases. From germline, CDR1 is MNHNS and CDR2 SASEGT. The CDR3 consists of 14 residues. Losses at the gene ends were 7 bases for V and 3 bases for J; bases not matched to a gene: 3. In DNA form, the CDR3 reads TGTGCCAGCACCGGGACAGGGGGGACAGATACGCAGTATTTT. Protein product: CASTGTGGTDTQYF.

This clonotype appeared many times. This rearrangement joins TRBV7-2 to TRBJ2-5; the match to TRBD1 covers 9 bases. CDR3 size: 16 residues. Germline V gives CDR1 SGHTA, CDR2 FQGNSA. The J segment lost 5 bases and the V segment lost 5 bases, leaving 12 bases of the junction unmatched. In nucleotides, the CDR3 is TGTGCCAGCAGCGAGCAGTACAGGGGGCAACGGGAGACCCAGTACTTC. As protein: CASSEQYRGQRETQYF.

This clonotype has at least ten counts. J is TRBJ2-1 and V is TRBV5-1; 13 nucleotides agree with TRBD2. The trim removed 2 bases at V and 6 bases at J, leaving 8 bases unmatched. CDR1 is SGHRS, CDR2 YFSETQ, per germline. The CDR3 covers 17 residues. CDR3 sequence: CASSFSYGTSGANEQFF. As DNA, the CDR3 is TGCGCCAGCAGCTTCTCCTACGGGACTAGCGGGGCCAATGAGCAGTTCTTC. Full variable domain (remainder filled in from reference TRBV5-1 and TRBJ2-1): KAGVTQTPRYLIKTRGQQVTLSCSPISGHRSVSWYQQTPGQGLQFLFEYFSETQRNKGNFPGRFSGRQFSNSRSEMNVSTLELGDSALYLCASSFSYGTSGANEQFFGPGTRLTVL.

This clonotype was counted at least ten times. This sequence joins TRBV4-2 and TRBJ1-1, with TRBD1 matching over 9 bases. CDR1 is LGHNA, CDR2 YNFKEQ, per germline. The CDR3 length is 15 residues. Unmatched junction bases numbered 4, after V lost 3 bases and J lost 2 bases. CDR3 amino acids: CASSHGTGINTEAFF. The CDR3, as DNA: TGTGCCAGCAGCCATGGGACAGGGATTAACACTGAAGCTTTCTTT.

The chain employs TRBV7-9 and TRBJ2-1; D possibly corresponds to TRBD2 (5 bases). CDR1 is SEHNR and CDR2 is FQNEAQ in the germline V gene (reference sequence). This CDR3 region has 14 residues. The V end was cut by 7 bases, the J end by 2 bases, with 12 bases between. Here the CDR3 DNA reads TGTGCCAGCAATCTGGTCGGGGCCTACAATGAGCAGTTCTTC. Translation gives CASNLVGAYNEQFF.

The chain combines TRBV5-1 with TRBJ2-7, with 7 bases that match TRBD1. The CDR3 runs 16 residues. In germline, CDR1 is SGHRS, CDR2 YFSETQ. V lost 2 bases to trimming and J lost 0 bases; unmatched junction nucleotides: 8. The CDR3 region has the DNA TGCGCCAGCAGCTTACTCACAGGGGTGAGCTCCTACGAGCAGTACTTC. This translates into CASSLLTGVSSYEQYF.

This sequence joins TRBV19 and TRBJ2-5; TRBD1 might be the D (5 bases). Germline V gene lookup returns CDR1 LNHDA and CDR2 SQIVND (reference sequence). The V end was cut by 4 bases, the J end by 1 base, with 13 bases between. CDR3 length: 15 amino acids. CDR3 nucleotide sequence: TGTGCCAGTAGTACAAGACAGATACCCCAAGAGACCCAGTACTTC. Translating it yields CASSTRQIPQETQYF.

This clonotype was seen only a few times. As DNA, the CDR3 is TGTGCCACCAGCAGTGAAGGACAGGTTTTTAAGCTAGGGACTGAAGCTTTCTTT. Encoded protein: CATSSEGQVFKLGTEAFF. This chain connects TRBV15 to TRBJ1-1, with 7 bases identical to TRBD1. CDR3 length: 18 residues. Germline CDR1 LNHNV, CDR2 YYDKDF (reference sequence). The V segment lost 3 bases and the J segment 5 bases; nucleotides outside the gene matches: 18.

Ten or more counts support this clonotype. V usage is TRBV6-5 and J usage is TRBJ1-1; no reliable D call. Per the germline V gene, CDR1 is MNHEY and CDR2 is SVGAGI. The CDR3 length is 15 residues. Trimming took 2 bases from V and 0 from J, leaving 10 bases between them. CDR3 in amino acids: CASSYRVPLNTEAFF. The CDR3 DNA reads TGTGCCAGCAGTTACAGGGTCCCTTTGAACACTGAAGCTTTCTTT.

Only a few counts were recorded for this clonotype. This chain links TRBV20-1 with TRBJ2-1, with 7 bases fitting TRBD2. The CDR3 is 15 residues long. Germline assignment: CDR1 DFQATT and CDR2 SNEGSKA (reference sequence). J gave up 4 bases and V 1 base, and 7 bases lay outside the gene matches. The CDR3 DNA reads as TGCAGTGCTAGAGTCCCGGGAGGAGGGTACAATGAGCAGTTCTTC. Translation: CSARVPGGGYNEQFF.